The 24 T cell receptor beta chains reported below all come from one sample, sequenced in a study of T-cell reconstitution after alpha-beta-depleted transplantation in children. Preparation of the TCRbeta library used unique molecular identifiers. TCRdb used MiXCR to reprocess the PCR reads, holding one entry per CDR3 protein. Altogether under 250,000 distinct CDR3 sequences are present, under 20% being singletons, with the ten largest covering around 44%. The starting material was PBMCs, mostly from graft donor cells, obtained 360 days after TCRalphabeta/CD19-depleted stem cell transplant. The receptors were sampled from a male patient between 2 and 15 years old who had a stem cell transplant for acute lymphoblastic leukemia, so the T cells may come from the graft donor.

The chain is built from TRBV5-1 and TRBJ2-2; TRBD1 agrees at 7 bases. CDR3 size: 16 residues. The germline V gene encodes CDR1 SGHRS and CDR2 YFSETQ. J lost 1 base, V lost 3 bases, and 6 bases had no gene match. CDR3 nucleotide sequence: TGCGCCAGCAGCTCTCAGACAGGGCTGAACACCGGGGAGCTGTTTTTT. This sequence encodes CASSSQTGLNTGELFF. Based on the CDR3 plus reference TRBV5-1 and TRBJ2-2, the full variable domain is KAGVTQTPRYLIKTRGQQVTLSCSPISGHRSVSWYQQTPGQGLQFLFEYFSETQRNKGNFPGRFSGRQFSNSRSEMNVSTLELGDSALYLCASSSQTGLNTGELFFGEGSRLTVL.

The V gene is TRBV12-3 or TRBV12-4, the J gene TRBJ2-5; the match to TRBD1 covers 11 bases. The CDR3 is made up of 20 amino acids. V lost 2 bases to trimming and J lost 3 bases; unmatched junction nucleotides: 17. CDR3 amino acids: CASSLIILGQGAFSEETQYF. In DNA form, the CDR3 reads TGTGCCAGCAGTTTAATAATTTTAGGACAGGGGGCGTTTTCCGAAGAGACCCAGTACTTC.

The J gene is TRBJ1-2, the V gene TRBV4-1; TRBD1 might be the D (5 bases). The CDR3 has 16 residues. CDR1 MGHRA and CDR2 YSYEKL come from the germline V gene. Trimming took 0 bases from V and 0 from J, leaving 11 bases between them. The CDR3: CASSQDGAGANYGYTF. CDR3 bases: TGCGCCAGCAGCCAAGATGGGGCAGGTGCTAACTATGGCTACACCTTC.

This clonotype turned up a few times. V and J are TRBV7-8 and TRBJ1-2; D not resolved. Trimming took off 1 base at V and 0 bases at J, with 12 bases between the two ends. The CDR3 has 16 residues. Germline V gives CDR1 SGHVS, CDR2 FQNEAQ. CDR3 bases: TGTGCCAGCAGCTTAGTTATAACAGATGCTAACTATGGCTACACCTTC. Translating it yields CASSLVITDANYGYTF.

The J gene is TRBJ1-3, the V gene TRBV5-6; 9 bases match TRBD1. This CDR3 is 16 amino acids long. The germline V gene encodes CDR1 SGHDT and CDR2 YYEEEE. After removal of 4 bases from V and 0 bases from J, the junction contained 5 bases not matched to a gene. The CDR3, as DNA: TGTGCCAGCAGCCTGGGACAGGGAATCTCTGGAAACACCATATATTTT. As protein: CASSLGQGISGNTIYF.

The chain joins TRBV20-1 to TRBJ2-1, with TRBD1 identical over 8 bases. Per the germline V gene, CDR1 is DFQATT and CDR2 is SNEGSKA (reference sequence). The CDR3 consists of 18 residues. V was pared by 0 bases and J by 6 bases, with 16 bases of the junction left unmatched. CDR3 DNA: TGCAGTGCTAGAGATCATTCGGTCCATCAGGGGGCGCGCAATGAGCAGTTCTTC. Its protein is CSARDHSVHQGARNEQFF.

V gene TRBV7-3 combines with J gene TRBJ2-1; either TRBD1 or TRBD2 may fit D (5 bases each). This CDR3 spans 13 amino acids. Germline-derived CDR1 and CDR2 are SGHTA and FQGTGA. V was shortened by 1 base and J by 7 bases, with 8 bases between the two germline ends. The CDR3 DNA follows: TGTGCCAGCAGCTTAAAATGGGGGAATGAGCAGTTCTTC. Protein product: CASSLKWGNEQFF.

The chain recombines TRBV11-2 with TRBJ2-7; 8 bases are shared with TRBD2. Trimming cost V 8 bases and J 0 bases; bases outside gene matches: 6. Germline V gene data show CDR1 as SGHAT and CDR2 as FQNNGV. The CDR3 is 14 residues long. The CDR3 region is CASSTSGSSYEQYF. The CDR3 nucleotides read TGTGCCAGCTCCACTAGCGGCAGCTCCTACGAGCAGTACTTC.

This clonotype was seen more than once but under ten times. The V and J genes are TRBV6-2 or TRBV6-3 and TRBJ2-7; maybe TRBD1 (6 bases). This CDR3 has 14 residues. Germline V gives CDR1 MNHEY, CDR2 SVGEGT. V was pared by 2 bases and J by 3 bases, with 11 bases between. The CDR3 DNA follows: TGTGCCAGCAGTTACCTGGGACACCTCTACGAGCAGTACTTC. This translates into CASSYLGHLYEQYF.

V gene TRBV28 combines with J gene TRBJ2-5; possibly TRBD2 for D (6 bases). The CDR3 extends over 17 amino acids. Deletions cut 5 bases from V and 1 base from J, with 20 bases between. The germline V gene encodes CDR1 MDHEN and CDR2 SYDVKM. CDR3 nucleotides: TGTGCCAGCAGTCCTGCCCCACCGCGGGAACCCCAAGAGACCCAGTACTTC. As protein: CASSPAPPREPQETQYF.

This chain uses TRBV4-3 with TRBJ1-5; no firm D call. V lost 1 base and J 3 bases, leaving 10 bases between the germline ends. The CDR3 runs 15 residues. The germline V gene has CDR1 LGHNA and CDR2 YSLEER. The CDR3 DNA follows: TGCGCCAGCAGCCAAGGCAGAGACTCCAATCAGCCCCAGCATTTT. The encoded protein is CASSQGRDSNQPQHF.

This clonotype was detected only a few times. The chain is built from TRBV7-2 and TRBJ2-5; possible D gene TRBD2, 6 bases. The CDR3 length is 13 residues. CDR1 and CDR2 from the germline V gene are SGHTA and FQGNSA. The V and J ends lost 7 bases and 3 bases respectively, with 12 bases between them. The CDR3: CASMEGRKETQYF. The CDR3 DNA sequence: TGTGCCAGCATGGAGGGCAGAAAAGAGACCCAGTACTTC. The full variable domain, in which reference TRBV7-2 and TRBJ2-5 provide the parts outside the CDR3, is GAGVSQSPSNKVTEKGKDVELRCDPISGHTALYWYRQSLGQGLEFLIYFQGNSAPDKSGLPSDRFSAERTGGSVSTLTIQRTQQEDSAVYLCASMEGRKETQYFGPGTRLLVL.

This clonotype was observed a handful of times. V usage is TRBV7-7 and J usage is TRBJ2-2; 7 bases fit TRBD1. Germline trimming cut 4 bases from V and 0 bases from J; bases unmatched to any gene: 2. This CDR3 region has 15 residues. CDR1 and CDR2 (germline): SSHAT, FNYEAQ (reference sequence). The CDR3 nucleotides are TGTGCCAGCAGCTGGGACAGCGCGAACACCGGGGAGCTGTTTTTT. Protein: CASSWDSANTGELFF.

The V call is TRBV6-1, the J call TRBJ2-2; 8 nucleotides align to TRBD2. Trimming cost V 5 bases and J 3 bases; bases outside gene matches: 8. The CDR3 contains 16 residues. Germline V gene data show CDR1 as MNHNS and CDR2 as SASEGT. The DNA of the CDR3 is TGTGCCAGCAGTCGAAGGGCGGGGGGATACACCGGGGAGCTGTTTTTT. This encodes CASSRRAGGYTGELFF.

This clonotype was observed a handful of times. V and J are TRBV6-1 and TRBJ2-7; 8 bases agree with TRBD1. The CDR3 sequence is 14 residues long. Trimming cost V 5 bases and J 3 bases; bases outside gene matches: 6. In germline, CDR1 is MNHNS, CDR2 SASEGT. The CDR3: CASSQDRGGYEQYF. Written as DNA, the CDR3 is TGTGCCAGCAGTCAAGACAGGGGTGGCTACGAGCAGTACTTC.

Only a few counts were recorded for this clonotype. This chain links TRBV7-9 with TRBJ2-7; D unclear. This CDR3 has 13 residues. The germline CDR1 and CDR2 sequences are SEHNR and FQNEAQ (reference sequence). Trimming took 7 bases from V and 3 from J, leaving 13 bases between them. CDR3 bases: TGTGCCAGCACTGCCCCAAATTTCTACGAGCAGTACTTC. Amino acid sequence: CASTAPNFYEQYF.

This chain connects TRBV11-2 to TRBJ2-1; 9 bases agree with TRBD2. The CDR3 loop spans 19 amino acids. Germline loops: CDR1 SGHAT, CDR2 FQNNGV. J gave up 5 bases and V 4 bases, and 18 bases lay outside the gene matches. The CDR3 region is CASSSPAGLAGSPHNEQFF. The CDR3 nucleotides are TGTGCCAGCAGCTCCCCGGCAGGGCTAGCGGGGAGTCCGCACAATGAGCAGTTCTTC.

There are a few counts of this clonotype. The rearrangement uses TRBV7-9 and TRBJ1-3; no definite D call. Germline V gene data show CDR1 as SEHNR and CDR2 as FQNEAQ (reference sequence). The CDR3 is made up of 12 amino acids. Deletions cut 5 bases from V and 6 bases from J, with 8 bases between. CDR3 sequence (DNA): TGTGCCAGCAGCGTAGGGTTAAACACCATATATTTT. This codes for CASSVGLNTIYF.

This clonotype was observed a handful of times. The V call is TRBV7-8, the J call TRBJ2-1; unclear D gene. There are 13 residues in the CDR3. Germline V gene lookup returns CDR1 SGHVS and CDR2 FQNEAQ. V was shortened by 1 base and J by 5 bases, with 6 bases between the two germline ends. The CDR3 loop reads CASSLGSNNEQFF. The CDR3 nucleotides are TGTGCCAGCAGCTTAGGTTCTAACAATGAGCAGTTCTTC.

Only a few counts were recorded for this clonotype. The rearrangement joins TRBV12-3 or TRBV12-4 to TRBJ1-5; D remains unclear. V lost 5 bases, J lost 7 bases, and 12 bases lay in between. This CDR3 has 13 residues. CDR3 bases: TGTGCCAGCAGTAACATGGAGGCGCAGCCCCAGCATTTT. Translation gives CASSNMEAQPQHF.

The V and J genes are TRBV12-3 or TRBV12-4 and TRBJ1-5, with a weak D call TRBD1 (6 bases). Trimming removed 6 bases from V and 2 bases from J, with 17 bases in between. The CDR3 contains 16 residues. CDR3 sequence: CASRLTQGRGNQPQHF. The CDR3 DNA reads as TGTGCCAGCAGATTAACACAGGGCAGGGGCAATCAGCCCCAGCATTTT.

This clonotype has ten or more counts. The rearrangement joins TRBV20-1 to TRBJ2-7; D not resolved. Per germline, CDR1 DFQATT and CDR2 SNEGSKA (reference sequence). The V end lost 3 bases, the J end lost 1 base, and 13 bases lay between the germline ends. The CDR3 is made up of 14 amino acids. The CDR3 coding sequence is TGCAGTGCTAGTTCCCGGACCGGTTCCTACGAGCAGTACTTC. It yields the protein CSASSRTGSYEQYF.

This clonotype was counted a few times. The chain has TRBV11-2 and TRBJ1-1; D uncertain. The length of the CDR3 is 16 residues. Trimming removed 0 bases from V and 2 bases from J, with 13 bases in between. Germline V gives CDR1 SGHAT, CDR2 FQNNGV. The CDR3 nucleotides are TGTGCCAGCAGCTTAGATGTGAGGATAATCAACACTGAAGCTTTCTTT. Translated: CASSLDVRIINTEAFF.

The V call is TRBV27, the J call TRBJ2-2; D may be TRBD1 (6 bases). Germline V gene lookup returns CDR1 MNHEY and CDR2 SMNVEV (reference sequence). This CDR3 contains 18 residues. V gave up 0 bases and J gave up 0 bases, with 14 bases separating them. The CDR3 loop is CASSLSPGALTNTGELFF. CDR3 DNA: TGTGCCAGCAGTTTATCCCCAGGGGCCCTCACGAACACCGGGGAGCTGTTTTTT.